These 10 T cell receptor beta chains were all obtained from the same sample, sequenced in a study of blood T cell repertoires in COVID-19. Only in-frame clones appear in the TCRdb table, and some are missing; sequencing was by immunoSEQ multiplex PCR. The data show over 90,000 clones, with 70% to 90% seen just once and about 15% held by the top ten. The sequencing sample was made of peripheral blood. The receptors were gathered from a human donor in a cohort sampled during active COVID-19.

This clone was picked up a small number of times. This CDR3 is CASSGNTIYF. The CDR3 coding sequence is TGTGCCAGCTCGGGAAACACCATATATTTT. The V call is TRBV7-9, the J call TRBJ1-3; no firm D call. V was cut by 8 bases and J by 4 bases, with 3 bases left in between. This CDR3 is 10 amino acids long. Germline V gene lookup returns CDR1 SEHNR and CDR2 FQNEAQ (reference sequence). The full variable domain, with the rest looked up from reference TRBV7-9 and TRBJ1-3, is DTGVSQNPRHKITKRGQNVTFRCDPISEHNRLYWYRQTLGQGPEFLTYFQNEAQLEKSRLLSDRFSAERPKGSFSTLEIQRTEQGDSAMYLCASSGNTIYFGEGSWLTVV.

The chain is built from TRBV25-1 and TRBJ1-2; TRBD1 matches at 12 bases. The germline gives CDR1 MGHDK, CDR2 SYGVNS. The CDR3 has 16 residues. V dropped 7 bases and J dropped 0; count of bases not matched to a gene: 6. CDR3: CASNPGQGASNYGYTF. The CDR3 DNA is TGTGCCAGCAATCCGGGACAGGGGGCGTCTAACTATGGCTACACCTTC.

The rearrangement joins TRBV4-3 to TRBJ1-1; D unclear. The germline V gene encodes CDR1 LGHNA and CDR2 YSLEER. The CDR3 spans 13 residues. The germline V and J ends were trimmed by 0 bases and 8 bases, with 10 bases remaining between them. The CDR3 sequence: CASSQEEEPEAFF. Written as DNA, the CDR3 is TGCGCCAGCAGCCAAGAGGAGGAGCCAGAAGCTTTCTTT.

The genes are TRBV7-9 and TRBJ2-1; D perhaps matches TRBD2 (5 bases). V lost 7 bases and J lost 4, with 20 bases in between. CDR3 size: 16 residues. The germline gives CDR1 SEHNR, CDR2 FQNEAQ (reference sequence). In nucleotides, the CDR3 is TGTGCCAGCACCCCAACGCGGGTAGAGGCTTACAATGAGCAGTTCTTC. Protein product: CASTPTRVEAYNEQFF.

V and J are TRBV7-9 and TRBJ2-7; 10 positions agree with TRBD1. This CDR3 region has 12 residues. Germline CDR1 reads SEHNR; CDR2 reads FQNEAQ (reference sequence). Trimming removed 8 bases from V and 3 bases from J; junction bases left unmatched: 1. The CDR3 is CASGDRGYEQYF. Written as DNA, the CDR3 is TGTGCCAGCGGGGACAGGGGCTACGAGCAGTACTTC.

The genes are TRBV11-2 and TRBJ1-5; possible D gene TRBD1, 6 bases. The germline gives CDR1 SGHAT, CDR2 FQNNGV. The CDR3 length is 15 residues. Trimming stripped 5 bases from V and 9 bases from J, with 20 bases between. The CDR3 is CASSLEGTPALPQHF. In DNA, the CDR3 is TGTGCCAGCAGCCTGGAAGGGACACCCGCACTGCCCCAGCATTTT.

The chain combines TRBV6-5 with TRBJ2-7; TRBD2 aligns across 7 bases. This CDR3 comprises 15 residues. CDR1 and CDR2 from the germline V gene are MNHEY and SVGAGI. The V and J ends lost 4 bases and 2 bases, in that order; junction bases with no gene match: 8. This chain's CDR3 is CASSWTGGWPYEQYF. DNA for the CDR3: TGTGCCAGCAGTTGGACGGGGGGTTGGCCCTACGAGCAGTACTTC.

This clone was found a few times. V and J are TRBV5-4 and TRBJ2-2; 12 nucleotides agree with TRBD2. This CDR3 has 18 residues. CDR1 is SGHNT and CDR2 is YYREEE in the germline V gene (reference sequence). J gave up 4 bases and V 0 bases, and 7 bases lay outside the gene matches. CDR3 region: CASSLGLAGGPVTGELFF. DNA of the CDR3: TGTGCCAGCAGCTTGGGTCTAGCGGGGGGGCCTGTCACCGGGGAGCTGTTTTTT.

V usage is TRBV10-2 and J usage is TRBJ2-1; TRBD1 matches 9 bases. V was clipped by 6 bases and J by 1 base; unmatched bases: 4. Germline V gene data show CDR1 as WSHSY and CDR2 as SAAADI. The CDR3 totals 15 residues. CDR3 amino acids: CASRVDRGSYNEQFF. CDR3 sequence (DNA): TGCGCCAGCAGGGTTGACAGGGGGTCCTACAATGAGCAGTTCTTC.

The J gene is TRBJ2-2, the V gene TRBV2; 9 nucleotides align to TRBD1. The CDR3 has 15 amino acids. Germline loops: CDR1 SNHLY, CDR2 FYNNEI. Trimming cost V 6 bases and J 4 bases; bases outside gene matches: 6. CDR3 sequence: CASRAGTGTTGELFF. The CDR3 DNA sequence: TGTGCCAGCAGGGCCGGGACAGGGACCACCGGGGAGCTGTTTTTT.